A selection of T cell receptor beta chains follows, all from one sample in a study of blood T cell repertoires in COVID-19. Generated by immunoSEQ multiplex PCR, the TCRdb table keeps only in-frame clones and is missing some. This table has 95,000 to 150,000 clones, around 76% appearing once. Sequencing input: peripheral blood. These receptor sequences come from a man between 65 and 85 years old with acute or convalescent COVID-19. CDR3s include the opening cysteine and the closing phenylalanine or tryptophan. A D gene is named only where the DNA matches it firmly. A row's size may be missing; if present it is once, few, many or a size class.

j_call: TRBJ1-6; v_call: TRBV2; d_call: -; clone_size: -; cdr3_aa: CASSEQGFPYNSPLHF; cdr3_nt: TGTGCCAGCAGTGAACAGGGGTTCCCCTATAATTCACCCCTCCACTTT
j_call: TRBJ2-2; v_call: TRBV18; d_call: -; clone_size: -; cdr3_aa: CASSPRQGPTGELFF; cdr3_nt: TGTGCCAGCTCACCACGGCAGGGCCCCACCGGGGAGCTGTTTTTT
j_call: TRBJ2-5; v_call: TRBV5-4; d_call: TRBD2; clone_size: -; cdr3_aa: CASSPRSWSGGAGETQYF; cdr3_nt: TGTGCCAGCAGCCCCCGTTCGTGGAGCGGGGGGGCCGGTGAGACCCAGTACTTC
j_call: TRBJ1-2; v_call: TRBV5-1; d_call: -; clone_size: -; cdr3_aa: CASSLSTHRENGYTF; cdr3_nt: TGCGCCAGCAGCTTGTCCACACACAGGGAGAACGGCTACACCTTC
j_call: TRBJ1-1; v_call: TRBV7-2; d_call: -; clone_size: -; cdr3_aa: CASSYLQGNTEAFF; cdr3_nt: TGTGCCAGCAGCTACTTACAGGGGAACACTGAAGCTTTCTTT
j_call: TRBJ1-1; v_call: TRBV21-1; d_call: -; clone_size: -; cdr3_aa: CASSLRGRDAEAFF; cdr3_nt: TGTGCCAGCAGCCTCCGAGGGCGCGACGCTGAAGCTTTCTTT
j_call: TRBJ2-7; v_call: TRBV5-4; d_call: TRBD1; clone_size: -; cdr3_aa: CASSPATGLGEQYF; cdr3_nt: TGTGCCAGCAGCCCGGCGACAGGGCTGGGGGAGCAGTACTTC
j_call: TRBJ2-1; v_call: TRBV7-3; d_call: TRBD2; clone_size: -; cdr3_aa: CASSPPRGGIDEQFF; cdr3_nt: TGTGCCAGCAGCCCCCCACGCGGGGGGATTGATGAGCAGTTCTTC
j_call: TRBJ2-5; v_call: TRBV5-5; d_call: TRBD1; clone_size: -; cdr3_aa: CASRTFPGQKETQYF; cdr3_nt: TGTGCCAGCAGGACATTCCCGGGACAGAAAGAGACCCAGTACTTC
j_call: TRBJ1-3; v_call: TRBV5-1; d_call: -; clone_size: -; cdr3_aa: CASSMDGGNTIYF; cdr3_nt: TGCGCCAGCAGCATGGACGGTGGAAACACCATATATTTT
j_call: TRBJ1-6; v_call: TRBV7-9; d_call: -; clone_size: -; cdr3_aa: CASSLDGRAFNSPLHF; cdr3_nt: TGTGCCAGCAGCTTAGATGGCAGGGCTTTTAATTCACCCCTCCACTTT
j_call: TRBJ1-6; v_call: TRBV19; d_call: TRBD1; clone_size: -; cdr3_aa: CASSTGTGQFPLHF; cdr3_nt: TGTGCCAGTAGCACTGGGACAGGGCAATTCCCCCTCCACTTT
j_call: TRBJ1-6; v_call: TRBV24-1; d_call: TRBD1; clone_size: -; cdr3_aa: CATSDTGQGWPPLHF; cdr3_nt: TGTGCCACCAGTGACACTGGACAGGGGTGGCCACCCCTCCACTTT
j_call: TRBJ2-7; v_call: TRBV12-5; d_call: -; clone_size: -; cdr3_aa: CASGLNYEQYF; cdr3_nt: TGTGCTAGTGGATTAAACTACGAGCAGTACTTC
j_call: TRBJ1-1; v_call: TRBV14; d_call: -; clone_size: -; cdr3_aa: CASSIRTATTEAFF; cdr3_nt: TGTGCCAGCAGCATTAGAACCGCCACGACTGAAGCTTTCTTT
j_call: TRBJ1-4; v_call: TRBV29-1; d_call: -; clone_size: -; cdr3_aa: CSVDSPGGGEKLFF; cdr3_nt: TGCAGCGTTGACTCTCCGGGGGGAGGTGAAAAACTGTTTTTT
j_call: TRBJ1-5; v_call: TRBV18; d_call: -; clone_size: -; cdr3_aa: CASSHKGGDQHF; cdr3_nt: TGTGCCAGCTCACATAAAGGAGGGGACCAGCATTTT
j_call: TRBJ1-2; v_call: TRBV12-3/TRBV12-4; d_call: TRBD1; clone_size: once; cdr3_aa: CASSFDRVGYTF; cdr3_nt: TGTGCCAGCAGTTTTGACAGGGTCGGCTACACCTTC
j_call: TRBJ1-6; v_call: TRBV21-1; d_call: -; clone_size: -; cdr3_aa: CASSEGDRAFDSPLHF; cdr3_nt: TGTGCCAGCAGTGAAGGTGACAGGGCCTTCGATTCACCCCTCCACTTT
j_call: TRBJ1-1; v_call: TRBV6-5; d_call: TRBD1; clone_size: -; cdr3_aa: CASGQGGGTEAFF; cdr3_nt: TGTGCCAGCGGACAGGGGGGCGGCACTGAAGCTTTCTTT
j_call: TRBJ2-4; v_call: TRBV7-2; d_call: -; clone_size: -; cdr3_aa: CASSSSRHIQYF; cdr3_nt: TGTGCCAGCAGCTCGTCCCGTCACATTCAGTACTTC
j_call: TRBJ1-1; v_call: TRBV5-4; d_call: -; clone_size: -; cdr3_aa: CASSLIPGADTEAFF; cdr3_nt: TGTGCCAGCAGCTTAATCCCAGGGGCTGACACTGAAGCTTTCTTT